The subject of this entry is one TCR beta chain. The antigen remains unidentified. It was with a sample-barcoded 5' primer and a J-beta primer mix that a second PCR of roughly 7 to 11 cycles was run. Each TCR beta cDNA got a 12-nucleotide random molecular identifier. TCRdb called the 5' RACE reads again in MiXCR, with one record for every CDR3 protein. There are around 850,000 distinct CDR3 sequences in the sample; about 36% occur only once, and around 13% lies in the top ten. These data come from a study of blood T cells in healthy people across ages. General study results and limits: Aged donors had fewer naive CD4+ cells and lower diversity than long-lived donors.

CDR1 is MNHEY, CDR2 SMNVEV, per germline (reference sequence). The CDR3 spans 15 residues. Trimming shortened V by 4 bases and J by 1 base, and 14 bases separated the two germline ends. Every sample gave at least 5.5 micrograms of total RNA when it was extracted. The chain links TRBV27 to TRBJ2-7, with D tentatively TRBD1 or TRBD2 (5 bases each). Material for sequencing was blood. The sequence derives from a man between 18 and 29 years old in good health. The CDR3 loop is CASSSSGRASYEQYF. CDR3 DNA sequence: TGTGCCAGCAGTTCCTCGGGACGGGCGTCCTACGAGCAGTACTTC.